A single sample is the source of the 19 T cell receptor beta chains below, sequenced in a study of beta chain features in type 1 diabetes. Notes on the study in general: Shortening that was moderate but significant affected the TCRB CDR3s of Type 1 diabetes patients in all four CD4+ subsets.

Expressed TCRB transcripts were sequenced because the isolated RNA had all been reverse transcribed beforehand. Profiled with immunoSEQ multiplex PCR; TCRdb holds only in-frame clones, not every one. Among about 53,000 clones, 52% were seen once, and the ten largest hold 2.6%. These receptors have no identified antigens. The sequencing input was Tregs from blood. These receptor sequences come from a woman aged 40 to 50 with type 1 diabetes.

This clone has only a few counts. The chain carries TRBV25-1 and TRBJ2-3, with 10 bases that match TRBD2. Trimming removed 4 bases from V and 2 bases from J; junction bases left unmatched: 3. The CDR3 is 15 residues long. Germline V gene sequence: CDR1 MGHDK, CDR2 SYGVNS. In DNA, the CDR3 is TGTGCCAGCAGTGCCGGGACTAGCGTCACAGATACGCAGTATTTT. Protein sequence: CASSAGTSVTDTQYF.

The V gene is TRBV9, the J gene TRBJ1-1; D is unclear. The CDR3 is 17 residues long. The germline V gene has CDR1 SGDLS and CDR2 YYNGEE. V shed 4 bases and J shed 0 bases, with 19 bases lying between them. CDR3 nucleotides: TGTGCCAGCAGCTCGGGAGGTGTAGGCTACATGAACACTGAAGCTTTCTTT. It yields the protein CASSSGGVGYMNTEAFF.

This clone has just a few counts. At one of its ends the junction is not consistent with the germline gene, which may arise from a read error. The gene calls are TRBV2 and TRBJ2-4, with D possibly being TRBD1 (7 bases). CDR3 size: 12 residues. In germline, CDR1 is SNHLY, CDR2 FYNNEI. This CDR3 reads CASSEGRDRGNF. CDR3 coding DNA: TGTGCCAGCAGTGAAGGGAGGGACAGAGGCAACTTC. The full variable domain, in which reference TRBV2 and TRBJ2-4 provide the parts outside the CDR3, is EPEVTQTPSHQVTQMGQEVILRCVPISNHLYFYWYRQILGQKVEFLVSFYNNEISEKSEIFDDQFSVERPDGSNFTLKIRSTKLEDSAMYFCASSEGRDRGNFGAGTRLSVL.

V usage is TRBV9 and J usage is TRBJ2-3; 9 bases agree with TRBD2. V shed 4 bases and J 2 bases; nucleotides not matched to a gene: 8. Germline values: CDR1 SGDLS, CDR2 YYNGEE. CDR3 length equals 16 residues. CDR3 coding DNA: TGTGCCAGCAGCCTCGGGACTAGCCGAGACACAGATACGCAGTATTTT. Its protein is CASSLGTSRDTDTQYF.

V is TRBV29-1 and J is TRBJ2-3, with D perhaps matching TRBD1 (5 bases). This CDR3 has 14 amino acids. Germline CDR1 is SQVTM and CDR2 is ANQGSEA. V was trimmed by 7 bases and J by 4 bases, leaving 18 bases between them. CDR3 sequence (DNA): TGCAGCGCCGGATCCGTTTGGGGCCCAGATACGCAGTATTTT. Its protein is CSAGSVWGPDTQYF.

The DNA of the CDR3 is TGTGCCAGCAGCTTAAGACACCACAATCAGCCCCAGCATTTT. Residues: CASSLRHHNQPQHF. The V and J genes are TRBV7-2 and TRBJ1-5; D gene ambiguous. The CDR3 totals 14 residues. Germline V gene sequence: CDR1 SGHTA, CDR2 FQGNSA. V lost 2 bases to trimming and J lost 3 bases, with 8 bases between them. The full variable domain, in which reference TRBV7-2 and TRBJ1-5 provide the parts outside the CDR3, is GAGVSQSPSNKVTEKGKDVELRCDPISGHTALYWYRQSLGQGLEFLIYFQGNSAPDKSGLPSDRFSAERTGGSVSTLTIQRTQQEDSAVYLCASSLRHHNQPQHFGDGTRLSIL.

The V gene is TRBV19, the J gene TRBJ2-7; 7 positions match TRBD1. CDR1 is LNHDA, CDR2 SQIVND, per germline (reference sequence). After removal of 4 bases from V and 0 bases from J, the junction contained 9 bases not matched to a gene. CDR3 length: 16 residues. DNA of the CDR3: TGTGCCAGTAGTAGGACAGGACTTTCCAGCTCCTACGAGCAGTACTTC. This encodes CASSRTGLSSSYEQYF.

The J gene is TRBJ2-7, the V gene TRBV19; 7 bases agree with TRBD1. The length of the CDR3 is 14 residues. Germline V gene lookup returns CDR1 LNHDA and CDR2 SQIVND (reference sequence). V lost 6 bases and J lost 2; bases outside the gene matches: 7. This CDR3 reads CASSPRGTAYEQYF. CDR3 DNA sequence: TGTGCCAGTAGCCCCCGAGGGACAGCCTACGAGCAGTACTTC.

The rearrangement uses TRBV7-2 and TRBJ1-2, with 7 bases aligning to TRBD1. Germline CDR1 reads SGHTA; CDR2 reads FQGNSA. This CDR3 has 13 residues. V lost 5 bases and J lost 8; bases outside the gene matches: 8. The CDR3 region has the DNA TGTGCCAGCAGCCCGATGAGGGGGCAGGGCTACACCTTC. It specifies CASSPMRGQGYTF. The full variable domain, rest sourced from reference TRBV7-2 and TRBJ1-2, is GAGVSQSPSNKVTEKGKDVELRCDPISGHTALYWYRQSLGQGLEFLIYFQGNSAPDKSGLPSDRFSAERTGGSVSTLTIQRTQQEDSAVYLCASSPMRGQGYTFGSGTRLTVV.

The V gene is TRBV28, the J gene TRBJ1-2; the D gene is possibly TRBD1 (5 bases). Between the trimmed V and J ends, which lost 8 bases and 5 bases, there was a span of 27 bases. The CDR3 covers 17 residues. Germline CDR1 reads MDHEN; CDR2 reads SYDVKM. The CDR3 loop is CASYPVRAGRLQYGYTF. The CDR3 DNA is TGTGCCAGCTACCCGGTAAGGGCAGGGAGGCTTCAGTATGGCTACACCTTC.

This chain uses TRBV6-5 with TRBJ2-7; tentative D call: TRBD1 (6 bases). CDR1 is MNHEY and CDR2 is SVGAGI in the germline V gene. Trimming removed 6 bases from V and 0 bases from J, with 15 bases in between. The CDR3 consists of 15 residues. The CDR3 sequence: CASSSIRDNSYEQYF. CDR3 nucleotides: TGTGCCAGCAGCTCTATTAGGGACAACTCCTACGAGCAGTACTTC.

This clone was seen only a few times. J is TRBJ1-5 and V is TRBV19; 9 bases agree with TRBD1. After removal of 7 bases from V and 4 bases from J, the junction contained 8 bases not matched to a gene. Per germline, CDR1 LNHDA and CDR2 SQIVND (reference sequence). This CDR3 region has 15 residues. The CDR3 DNA reads TGTGCCAGTATGGGGACAGGGAGGGGGAATCAGCCCCAGCATTTT. Its protein product is CASMGTGRGNQPQHF.

In its sample, this clone was seen a few times. This chain uses TRBV5-1 with TRBJ2-1, with D perhaps TRBD1 (5 bases). The CDR3 loop spans 15 amino acids. Germline CDR1 SGHRS, CDR2 YFSETQ. Trimming removed 0 bases at V and 3 bases at J, with 10 bases between. Here the CDR3 DNA reads TGCGCCAGCAGCTTGGGGGGCAGCCTCTACAATGAGCAGTTCTTC. Its protein product is CASSLGGSLYNEQFF.

In DNA form, the CDR3 reads TGTGCCAGCAGCCAAGATCTCTGGTGGCCGAACACCGGGGAGCTGTTTTTT. Its translation: CASSQDLWWPNTGELFF. The rearrangement uses TRBV14 and TRBJ2-2; D remains ambiguous. The CDR3 is made up of 17 amino acids. V gave up 0 bases and J gave up 0 bases, with 11 bases separating them. Germline CDR1 reads SGHDN; CDR2 reads FVKESK. Based on the CDR3 plus reference TRBV14 and TRBJ2-2, the full variable domain is EAGVTQFPSHSVIEKGQTVTLRCDPISGHDNLYWYRRVMGKEIKFLLHFVKESKQDESGMPNNRFLAERTGGTYSTLKVQPAELEDSGVYFCASSQDLWWPNTGELFFGEGSRLTVL.

There are a few counts of this clone. The chain links TRBV6-5 to TRBJ1-5; no reliable D call. The CDR3 contains 15 residues. The germline V and J ends were trimmed by 6 bases and 6 bases, with 18 bases remaining between them. Germline V gene lookup returns CDR1 MNHEY and CDR2 SVGAGI. The CDR3 loop is CASRSGRGSGQPQHF. CDR3 sequence (DNA): TGTGCCAGCAGATCCGGGCGGGGTTCAGGTCAGCCCCAGCATTTT.

This rearrangement joins TRBV10-3 to TRBJ2-1, with TRBD1 identical over 8 bases. CDR3 length: 14 amino acids. Germline V lookup: CDR1 ENHRY, CDR2 SYGVKD. J lost 9 bases, V lost 4 bases, and 8 bases had no gene match. CDR3 in DNA: TGTGCCATCAGTGCGGGACAGGCCAGGAGTGAGCAGTTCTTC. It yields the protein CAISAGQARSEQFF.

The J gene is TRBJ2-3, the V gene TRBV11-2, with 8 bases matching TRBD2. Germline V lookup: CDR1 SGHAT, CDR2 FQNNGV. The CDR3 covers 15 residues. V was clipped by 4 bases and J by 3 bases; unmatched bases: 6. The CDR3: CASSSSGFTTDTQYF. CDR3 nucleotide sequence: TGTGCCAGCAGCTCTAGCGGGTTTACTACAGATACGCAGTATTTT. The full variable domain, rest sourced from reference TRBV11-2 and TRBJ2-3, is EAGVAQSPRYKIIEKRQSVAFWCNPISGHATLYWYQQILGQGPKLLIQFQNNGVVDDSQLPKDRFSAERLKGVDSTLKIQPAKLEDSAVYLCASSSSGFTTDTQYFGPGTRLTVL.

This chain connects TRBV11-2 to TRBJ2-1, with 8 positions matching TRBD1. V dropped 2 bases and J dropped 6; count of bases not matched to a gene: 3. Looked up from germline, CDR1 is SGHAT and CDR2 is FQNNGV. CDR3 length: 14 amino acids. The CDR3 here is CASSLRQGFNEQFF. In DNA form, the CDR3 reads TGTGCCAGCAGCTTAAGACAGGGGTTCAATGAGCAGTTCTTC. The full variable domain, rest sourced from reference TRBV11-2 and TRBJ2-1, is EAGVAQSPRYKIIEKRQSVAFWCNPISGHATLYWYQQILGQGPKLLIQFQNNGVVDDSQLPKDRFSAERLKGVDSTLKIQPAKLEDSAVYLCASSLRQGFNEQFFGPGTRLTVL.

This clone was seen a single time. The chain has TRBV30 and TRBJ1-1; the match to TRBD1 covers 12 bases. With 4 bases clipped from V and 10 bases from J, the junction kept 10 bases outside the gene matches. The V gene's germline CDR1 is GTSNPN and CDR2 SVGIG (reference sequence). This CDR3 contains 14 residues. This CDR3 is CAWTYPGQGARAFF. The CDR3 DNA reads TGTGCCTGGACTTATCCGGGACAGGGGGCGCGAGCTTTCTTT.